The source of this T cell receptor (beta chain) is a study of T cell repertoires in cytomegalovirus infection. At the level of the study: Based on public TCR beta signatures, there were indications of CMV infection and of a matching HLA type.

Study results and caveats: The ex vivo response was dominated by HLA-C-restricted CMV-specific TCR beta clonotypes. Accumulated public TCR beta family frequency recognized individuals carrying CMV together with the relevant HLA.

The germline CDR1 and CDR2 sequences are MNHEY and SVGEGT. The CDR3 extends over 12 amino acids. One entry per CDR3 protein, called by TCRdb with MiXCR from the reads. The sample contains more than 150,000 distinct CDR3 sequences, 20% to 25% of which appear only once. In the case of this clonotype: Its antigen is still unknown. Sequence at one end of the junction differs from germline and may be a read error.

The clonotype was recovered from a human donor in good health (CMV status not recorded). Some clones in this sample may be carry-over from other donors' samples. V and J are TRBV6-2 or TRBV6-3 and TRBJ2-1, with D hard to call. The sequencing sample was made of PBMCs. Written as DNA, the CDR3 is TGTGCCAGCAGCAGGCTAGGTGGTGAGCGGTTCTTC. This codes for CASSRLGGERFF.